This is a list of T cell receptor beta chains from one sample in a study of blood T cells in healthy people across ages. One entry per CDR3 protein results from TCRdb running MiXCR on the 5' RACE reads. The data hold about 1 million distinct CDR3 sequences, with 35% to 55% observed a single time. Specimen: blood. These receptors came from a woman aged 55-75 years in good health. The CDR3 runs from the conserved cysteine through the conserved F or W. The order of the fields is J gene, V gene, D gene, clone size, CDR3 protein, CDR3 DNA. A D gene is named only where the DNA matches it firmly. A clone size is listed for some rows: how often the clone was seen (once, few, many), or a class if it is expanded.

TRBJ2-3	TRBV7-9	-	-	CASSFVWGDTQYF	TGTGCCAGCAGCTTCGTCTGGGGGGATACGCAGTATTTT
TRBJ2-7	TRBV27	-	-	CASSLGSTSYGQYF	TGTGCCAGCAGTTTAGGGAGCACGTCCTACGGGCAGTACTTC
TRBJ2-7	TRBV4-1	-	few	CASSQDYGSLTTYEQYF	TGCGCCAGCAGCCAAGATTACGGGAGCCTTACAACCTACGAGCAGTACTTC
TRBJ2-1	TRBV12-3/TRBV12-4	TRBD2	-	CASRGSLGGRAYNEQFF	TGTGCCAGCCGAGGGTCCTTAGGTGGGAGGGCCTACAATGAGCAGTTCTTC
TRBJ1-2	TRBV27	-	-	CATRTRVGSGYTF	TGTGCCACCAGGACGCGGGTCGGAAGTGGCTACACCTTC
TRBJ1-1	TRBV6-1	-	-	CASLLRDTEAFF	TGTGCCAGCCTATTAAGAGACACTGAAGCTTTCTTT
TRBJ2-7	TRBV27	-	-	CASSLEANYEQYF	TGTGCCAGCAGTTTAGAGGCCAACTACGAGCAGTACTTC
TRBJ2-7	TRBV7-9	TRBD2	-	CASSASPGLAGVKTYEQYF	TGTGCCAGCAGCGCTAGTCCGGGACTAGCGGGAGTAAAAACCTACGAGCAGTACTTC
TRBJ2-7	TRBV6-2/TRBV6-3	-	-	CASSYPGTLAYEQYF	TGTGCCAGCAGTTACCCCGGGACTCTCGCCTACGAGCAGTACTTC
TRBJ2-5	TRBV21-1	-	few	CASLSGAYNEQYF	TGTGCCAGTCTTAGCGGGGCCTACAATGAGCAGTACTTC
TRBJ1-5	TRBV5-1	TRBD1	once	CASSLLPGTGGLGNQPQHF	TGCGCCAGCAGCTTGCTTCCCGGGACAGGGGGTTTGGGCAATCAGCCCCAGCATTTT
TRBJ2-1	TRBV5-1	TRBD2	few	CASSFRFTSGRDEQFF	TGCGCCAGCAGCTTTAGATTCACTAGCGGGAGAGATGAGCAGTTCTTC
TRBJ1-1	TRBV6-1	-	-	CASSAGPFQALNTEAFF	TGTGCCAGCAGTGCCGGACCCTTTCAGGCCCTGAACACTGAAGCTTTCTTT
TRBJ2-5	TRBV14	-	-	CASSQDLGNYNEQYF	TGTGCCAGCAGCCAAGATCTGGGCAACTACAATGAGCAGTACTTC